One and the same sample provided the 25 T cell receptor beta chains below, sequenced in a study of CD8 T cells in Susac syndrome. Random hexamers were used to reverse transcribe an amount of roughly 0.45 to 1 ug RNA. TCRdb reanalysed the immunoSEQ multiplex PCR reads using MiXCR and keeps one entry per CDR3 protein. There are about 100,000 distinct CDR3 sequences in the sample; roughly 96% occur only once, and 0.3% lies in the top ten. The sample comprised CD8+ T cells from PBMCs. These receptors were obtained from a human donor with Susac syndrome.

As regards this clonotype: A read error may account for a junction end that differs from germline. J is TRBJ1-2 and V is TRBV20-1, with 9 positions matching TRBD1. Per germline, CDR1 DFQATT and CDR2 SNEGSKA (reference sequence). This CDR3 has 13 amino acids. CDR3 sequence reads: CSAGDRGKNGYTF. CDR3 DNA: TGCAGTGCTGGAGACAGGGGGAAGAATGGCTACACCTTC.

In its sample, this clonotype was seen once. The chain uses TRBV6-6 and TRBJ1-1; no firm D call. CDR3 length equals 11 residues. V was shortened by 6 bases and J by 10 bases, with 12 bases between the two germline ends. Germline V gene sequence: CDR1 MNHNY, CDR2 SVGAGI (reference sequence). The CDR3 is CASSPTPGAFF. CDR3 coding DNA: TGTGCCAGCAGCCCGACCCCTGGAGCTTTCTTT.

The J gene is TRBJ2-1, the V gene TRBV10-3, with a possible D match to TRBD2 (5 bases). The V and J ends lost 8 bases and 9 bases respectively, with 14 bases between them. The germline V gene has CDR1 ENHRY and CDR2 SYGVKD. The CDR3 sequence is 12 residues long. The CDR3 coding sequence is TGTGCCATCCGGGCTAGCTTAGGTGAGCAGTTCTTC. Its translation: CAIRASLGEQFF.

The chain combines TRBV20-1 with TRBJ2-1, with a possible D match to TRBD1 (5 bases). This CDR3 is 12 amino acids long. Trimming left V 8 bases short and J 6 bases short, with 14 bases between. Per the germline V gene, CDR1 is DFQATT and CDR2 is SNEGSKA (reference sequence). The CDR3 loop reads CSPSTEGNEQFF. Written as DNA, the CDR3 is TGCAGTCCTTCGACAGAAGGCAATGAGCAGTTCTTC.

The V gene is TRBV5-1, the J gene TRBJ2-5; TRBD1 is a possible D gene (8 bases). The germline CDR1 and CDR2 sequences are SGHRS and YFSETQ. The CDR3 spans 15 residues. Trimming left V 3 bases short and J 5 bases short, with 17 bases between. The CDR3 DNA reads TGCGCCAGCAGCTCAGGACAGGGAGGGGAGGAGACCCAGTACTTC. Protein sequence: CASSSGQGGEETQYF.

The chain uses TRBV27 and TRBJ1-1, with D hard to call. The CDR3 loop spans 13 amino acids. Trimming removed 0 bases from V and 1 base from J, with 3 bases in between. Looked up from germline, CDR1 is MNHEY and CDR2 is SMNVEV (reference sequence). The CDR3 here is CASSLSENTEAFF. CDR3 nucleotide sequence: TGTGCCAGCAGTTTATCTGAGAACACTGAAGCTTTCTTT.

J is TRBJ2-7 and V is TRBV24-1; D remains ambiguous. In germline, CDR1 is KGHDR, CDR2 SFDVKD. The CDR3 covers 12 residues. Trimming removed 3 bases at V and 5 bases at J, with 7 bases between. The CDR3 nucleotides are TGTGCCACCAGTGATCGTAGTAACGAGCAGTACTTC. This sequence encodes CATSDRSNEQYF.

The rearrangement links TRBV29-1 to TRBJ1-2; TRBD1 matches at 7 bases. Germline trimming cut 0 bases from V and 2 bases from J; bases unmatched to any gene: 9. The CDR3 has 16 residues. Per the germline V gene, CDR1 is SQVTM and CDR2 is ANQGSEA. CDR3 coding DNA: TGCAGCGTTGAAGAGGCAGGGGGTAAACTGAACTATGGCTACACCTTC. It yields the protein CSVEEAGGKLNYGYTF.

V and J are TRBV4-1 and TRBJ2-3, with TRBD1 matching over 12 bases. Germline V gene lookup returns CDR1 MGHRA and CDR2 YSYEKL. CDR3 size: 15 residues. Unmatched junction bases numbered 4, after V lost 3 bases and J lost 6 bases. The DNA for the CDR3 is TGCGCCAGCAGCCAGGGGGACAGGGGGCAGGATACGCAGTATTTT. It yields the protein CASSQGDRGQDTQYF.

As concerns this clonotype: One junction end does not reproduce the germline sequence, and a read error may be involved. This chain joins TRBV7-3 and TRBJ2-5; 7 bases are shared with TRBD2. The CDR3 spans 15 residues. CDR1 is SGHTA and CDR2 is FQGTGA in the germline V gene. The CDR3, as DNA: TGTGCCAGCAGCTCCGGGCTAAGCGCGGGAGAGGCCCAGTACTTC. This sequence encodes CASSSGLSAGEAQYF.

In its sample, this clonotype was seen once. The V gene is TRBV13, the J gene TRBJ2-7; 12 nucleotides agree with TRBD2. The CDR3 contains 14 residues. J gave up 2 bases and V 5 bases, and 1 base lay outside the gene matches. Germline assignment: CDR1 PRHDT and CDR2 FYEKMQ (reference sequence). The CDR3 DNA reads as TGTGCCAGCAGCGCTAGCGGGAGGGCCTACGAGCAGTACTTC. Encoded protein: CASSASGRAYEQYF. Full variable domain (rest looked up from reference TRBV13 and TRBJ2-7): AAGVIQSPRHLIKEKRETATLKCYPIPRHDTVYWYQQGPGQDPQFLISFYEKMQSDKGSIPDRFSAQQFSDYHSELNMSSLELGDSALYFCASSASGRAYEQYFGPGTRLTVT.

This chain uses TRBV5-1 with TRBJ1-2; TRBD1 is a possible D gene (5 bases). CDR1 is SGHRS, CDR2 YFSETQ, per germline. The V end lost 5 bases, the J end lost 6 bases, and 17 bases lay between the germline ends. This CDR3 spans 14 amino acids. CDR3 protein: CASRGNWLGDGYTF. CDR3 DNA: TGCGCCAGCAGAGGGAATTGGTTGGGGGATGGCTACACCTTC.

J is TRBJ2-5 and V is TRBV20-1; D is uncertain. Between the trimmed V and J ends, which lost 3 bases and 5 bases, there was a span of 16 bases. Germline CDR1 is DFQATT and CDR2 is SNEGSKA (reference sequence). This CDR3 has 14 residues. CDR3 in amino acids: CSASPQAEWETQYF. As DNA, the CDR3 is TGCAGTGCTAGTCCCCAGGCGGAATGGGAGACCCAGTACTTC.

The chain joins TRBV7-2 to TRBJ1-5; 10 bases fit TRBD1. CDR1 is SGHTA and CDR2 is FQGNSA in the germline V gene. Germline trimming cut 4 bases from V and 5 bases from J; bases unmatched to any gene: 2. The CDR3 totals 14 residues. This chain's CDR3 is CASSWTGGDQPQHF. For the CDR3, the DNA is TGTGCCAGCAGCTGGACAGGGGGGGATCAGCCCCAGCATTTT.

This chain connects TRBV5-1 to TRBJ2-7; D unresolved. The CDR3 sequence is 13 residues long. The ends were cut back, 0 bases at V and 9 bases at J, with 13 bases in the middle. Germline assignment: CDR1 SGHRS and CDR2 YFSETQ. For the CDR3, the DNA is TGCGCCAGCAGCTTGGAAGGTCAGGACGCGCAGTACTTC. It encodes CASSLEGQDAQYF.

The rearrangement joins TRBV28 to TRBJ2-7; no firm D call. V was pared by 2 bases and J by 10 bases, with 12 bases between. This CDR3 comprises 12 residues. Germline assignment: CDR1 MDHEN and CDR2 SYDVKM. CDR3 region: CASSLPSARQYF. CDR3 DNA: TGTGCCAGCAGTTTACCCAGTGCGAGACAGTACTTC.

The rearrangement uses TRBV20-1 and TRBJ1-1, with TRBD1 as a possible D gene (5 bases). V dropped 0 bases and J dropped 11 bases, with 13 bases sitting between them. CDR1 is DFQATT, CDR2 SNEGSKA, per germline (reference sequence). CDR3 length equals 12 residues. The CDR3 spells CSARELGRVAFF. The CDR3 nucleotides are TGCAGTGCTAGAGAGTTGGGCAGGGTTGCTTTCTTT.

The rearrangement links TRBV7-8 to TRBJ2-7, with D maybe TRBD2 (5 bases). CDR1 and CDR2 (germline): SGHVS, FQNEAQ. This CDR3 is 13 amino acids long. CDR3 nucleotide sequence: TGTGCAGCCGGGATTTCGGCCGCTAACGAGCAGTACTTC. Encoded protein: CAAGISAANEQYF.

This chain connects TRBV27 to TRBJ2-7; D unresolved. This CDR3 has 13 amino acids. Trimming took off 0 bases at V and 0 bases at J, with 3 bases between the two ends. CDR1 MNHEY and CDR2 SMNVEV come from the germline V gene (reference sequence). The CDR3 bases are TGTGCCAGCAGTTTATCGTTCTCCTACGAGCAGTACTTC. Encoded protein: CASSLSFSYEQYF.

DNA for the CDR3: TGCGCCAGCAGCCAAGATCGTGGAGGGCTCTCCCAAGAGACCCAGTACTTC. Amino acid sequence: CASSQDRGGLSQETQYF. The rearrangement links TRBV4-1 to TRBJ2-5, with D perhaps TRBD2 (6 bases). Trimming took 0 bases from V and 1 from J, leaving 15 bases between them. CDR3 length: 17 residues. From germline, CDR1 is MGHRA and CDR2 YSYEKL.

The chain is built from TRBV6-1 and TRBJ2-5, with 7 bases that match TRBD2. CDR1 MNHNS and CDR2 SASEGT come from the germline V gene. Germline trimming cut 2 bases from V and 2 bases from J; bases unmatched to any gene: 8. The CDR3 is 16 residues long. The CDR3 sequence is CASSEQGGSLQETQYF. The CDR3 bases are TGTGCCAGCAGTGAACAGGGCGGGAGCCTACAAGAGACCCAGTACTTC.

J is TRBJ2-2 and V is TRBV9; TRBD1 aligns across 8 bases. The CDR3 runs to 18 residues. Trimming removed 3 bases from V and 1 base from J; junction bases left unmatched: 11. The germline CDR1 and CDR2 sequences are SGDLS and YYNGEE. The CDR3 region has the DNA TGTGCCAGCAGCGCCACGGCGTCCGGGACAGGGAACACCGGGGAGCTGTTTTTT. Translation gives CASSATASGTGNTGELFF.

The gene calls are TRBV20-1 and TRBJ2-1, with 14 bases identical to TRBD2. Unmatched junction bases numbered 13, after V lost 2 bases and J lost 7 bases. This CDR3 has 18 amino acids. Germline V lookup: CDR1 DFQATT, CDR2 SNEGSKA (reference sequence). In DNA, the CDR3 is TGCAGTGCTAGAAGAATCCCGGGACTAGCGGGGGACCGTAATGAGCAGTTCTTC. Translating it yields CSARRIPGLAGDRNEQFF.

V is TRBV9 and J is TRBJ1-1; D may be TRBD1 (6 bases). The V gene lost 1 base and the J gene lost 2 bases, with 12 bases spanning the gap. The CDR3 covers 15 residues. The V gene's germline CDR1 is SGDLS and CDR2 YYNGEE. The DNA for the CDR3 is TGTGCCAGCAGCGTAACCGGGACACCAAACACTGAAGCTTTCTTT. Protein: CASSVTGTPNTEAFF.

The chain employs TRBV9 and TRBJ2-7, with a tentative D call TRBD2 (5 bases). Germline V gene data show CDR1 as SGDLS and CDR2 as YYNGEE. This CDR3 has 14 amino acids. The V and J ends lost 0 bases and 2 bases respectively, with 9 bases between them. This chain's CDR3 is CASSVVGLPYEQYF. The CDR3 DNA reads TGTGCCAGCAGCGTAGTCGGACTGCCCTACGAGCAGTACTTC.